This passage covers 20 T cell receptor beta chains from one sample sequenced in a study of cytomegalovirus exposure and HLA in healthy donors. The PCR employed 60 Vbeta primers together with 13 Jbeta primers. Clones were sequenced by immunoSEQ multiplex PCR, and TCRdb holds only the in-frame ones, with some missing. The sample consists of some 180,000 clones, around three quarters of them appearing once. Sequencing used PBMCs. Receptors originate from a woman in her twenties or thirties in good health and CMV-seropositive.

The gene calls are TRBV4-1 and TRBJ2-7, with 8 bases lining up with TRBD2. Germline CDR1 and CDR2: MGHRA and YSYEKL. The V gene end was trimmed by 0 bases and the J gene end by 1 base; junction bases not matched to a gene: 8. CDR3 length: 17 amino acids. CDR3 sequence: CASSQDRDSGVSYEQYF. CDR3 bases: TGCGCCAGCAGCCAAGATCGGGATAGCGGGGTTTCCTACGAGCAGTACTTC.

The J gene is TRBJ2-2, the V gene TRBV7-9, with 14 bases identical to TRBD2. This CDR3 is 18 amino acids long. Germline CDR1 is SEHNR and CDR2 is FQNEAQ (reference sequence). Trimming removed 5 bases from V and 3 bases from J; junction bases left unmatched: 8. Here the CDR3 reads CASSPRTSGGPDTGELFF. The CDR3 bases are TGTGCCAGCAGCCCCAGGACTAGCGGGGGGCCCGACACCGGGGAGCTGTTTTTT.

The V call is TRBV5-1, the J call TRBJ2-3; D possibly corresponds to TRBD2 (7 bases). Trimming stripped 3 bases from V and 0 bases from J, with 17 bases between. Germline values: CDR1 SGHRS, CDR2 YFSETQ. This CDR3 is built from 17 residues. CDR3 loop: CASSSSEGGSSTDTQYF. CDR3 nucleotide sequence: TGCGCCAGCAGCTCTTCGGAGGGGGGGTCTAGCACAGATACGCAGTATTTT.

The rearrangement uses TRBV9 and TRBJ2-3; 7 bases agree with TRBD1. Germline CDR1 is SGDLS and CDR2 is YYNGEE. V gave up 4 bases and J gave up 2 bases; unmatched junction bases: 7. This CDR3 contains 15 residues. DNA for the CDR3: TGTGCCAGCAGCTCCCGGACAGGCTCCACAGATACGCAGTATTTT. It is translated as CASSSRTGSTDTQYF.

The count of this clone is one. The rearrangement links TRBV10-3 to TRBJ1-2; D is perhaps TRBD1 (5 bases). Germline CDR1 and CDR2: ENHRY and SYGVKD. The CDR3 contains 11 residues. V lost 6 bases and J 8 bases, leaving 10 bases between the germline ends. CDR3 loop: CAISPREGYTF. As DNA, the CDR3 is TGTGCCATCAGCCCCAGGGAAGGCTACACCTTC.

V gene TRBV19 combines with J gene TRBJ2-1; 9 bases are a match to TRBD1. CDR3 length: 15 amino acids. Losses at the gene ends were 6 bases for V and 7 bases for J; bases not matched to a gene: 10. Germline-derived CDR1 and CDR2 are LNHDA and SQIVND (reference sequence). The CDR3 here is CASRTGGTGRNEQFF. In nucleotides, the CDR3 is TGTGCCAGTAGAACCGGGGGGACAGGGAGGAATGAGCAGTTCTTC.

V is TRBV6-6 and J is TRBJ1-4; 9 positions agree with TRBD1. Germline V gene data show CDR1 as MNHNY and CDR2 as SVGAGI (reference sequence). With 2 bases clipped from V and 10 bases from J, the junction kept 8 bases outside the gene matches. The CDR3 has 15 residues. CDR3 protein: CASSYHPGQGGKLFF. The CDR3, as DNA: TGTGCCAGCAGTTACCACCCGGGACAGGGAGGAAAACTGTTTTTT.

The rearrangement joins TRBV21-1 to TRBJ1-6; the D call TRBD1 from the table was never checked on the DNA. TRBV21-1 is labeled a pseudogene. The CDR3 covers 20 residues. Here the CDR3 DNA reads TGTGCCAGCAGCAAAGTCGGCAGGGGGCCCCTAAGCTCCTATAATTCACCCCTCCACTTT. Translated, it gives CASSKVGRGPLSSYNSPLHF.

The V and J genes are TRBV5-6 and TRBJ1-5; a possible D gene is TRBD1 (6 bases). V shed 2 bases and J shed 4 bases, with 10 bases lying between them. The germline gives CDR1 SGHDT, CDR2 YYEEEE. This CDR3 contains 14 residues. CDR3 sequence (DNA): TGTGCCAGCAGCTTCAGGGGTCGAAATCAGCCCCAGCATTTT. Translated, it gives CASSFRGRNQPQHF. Together with reference TRBV5-6 and TRBJ1-5, the CDR3 gives the full variable domain: DAGVTQSPTHLIKTRGQQVTLRCSPKSGHDTVSWYQQALGQGPQFIFQYYEEEERQRGNFPDRFSGHQFPNYSSELNVNALLLGDSALYLCASSFRGRNQPQHFGDGTRLSIL.

This clone has a handful of counts. The rearrangement links TRBV4-3 to TRBJ1-2, with D hard to call. Between the trimmed V and J ends, which lost 4 bases and 8 bases, there was a span of 17 bases. This CDR3 contains 14 residues. Germline V gene data show CDR1 as LGHNA and CDR2 as YSLEER. The CDR3 DNA follows: TGCGCCAGCAGCCCTCGGTGGGGATCGGGGGGCTACACCTTC. Translated, it gives CASSPRWGSGGYTF.

The V gene is TRBV5-1, the J gene TRBJ1-4; D is possibly TRBD1 (6 bases). CDR1 is SGHRS and CDR2 is YFSETQ in the germline V gene. The CDR3 is 15 residues long. The germline V and J ends were trimmed by 4 bases and 7 bases, with 17 bases remaining between them. The CDR3 nucleotides read TGCGCCAGCAGCCCCAGGGGTGGGGAGAGTGAAAAACTGTTTTTT. This sequence encodes CASSPRGGESEKLFF. The complete variable domain, with remaining parts taken from reference TRBV5-1 and TRBJ1-4, reads KAGVTQTPRYLIKTRGQQVTLSCSPISGHRSVSWYQQTPGQGLQFLFEYFSETQRNKGNFPGRFSGRQFSNSRSEMNVSTLELGDSALYLCASSPRGGESEKLFFGSGTQLSVL.

Only one count was recorded for this clone. The chain joins TRBV11-3 to TRBJ2-7, with a weak D call TRBD1 (5 bases). Trimming cost V 5 bases and J 3 bases, with 11 bases left between them. The CDR3 spans 13 residues. CDR1 and CDR2 from the germline V gene are SGHNT and YENEEA. Written as DNA, the CDR3 is TGTGCCAGCAGCCGCGGACACCTCTACGAGCAGTACTTC. Translated: CASSRGHLYEQYF.

This sequence joins TRBV7-9 and TRBJ1-4; the D gene is possibly TRBD1 (6 bases). The germline V and J ends were trimmed by 5 bases and 8 bases, with 21 bases remaining between them. The CDR3 is made up of 16 amino acids. Germline loops: CDR1 SEHNR, CDR2 FQNEAQ (reference sequence). The CDR3 sequence: CASSPKPWTAGEKLFF. The CDR3, as DNA: TGTGCCAGCAGCCCCAAACCATGGACAGCGGGGGAAAAACTGTTTTTT.

This clone was seen only once. The chain is built from TRBV19 and TRBJ2-7, with D possibly TRBD1 on 6 matching bases. Trimming shortened V by 6 bases and J by 1 base, and 22 bases separated the two germline ends. This CDR3 region has 17 residues. CDR1 LNHDA and CDR2 SQIVND come from the germline V gene (reference sequence). CDR3 sequence reads: CASSLPPQGRRSYEQYF. The CDR3 DNA follows: TGTGCCAGTAGCCTACCCCCACAGGGCAGGAGATCCTACGAGCAGTACTTC.

V gene TRBV19 combines with J gene TRBJ1-4, with 7 bases that match TRBD1. The V gene end was trimmed by 10 bases and the J gene end by 4 bases; junction bases not matched to a gene: 3. The CDR3 totals 12 residues. CDR1 is LNHDA and CDR2 is SQIVND in the germline V gene (reference sequence). Here the CDR3 reads CAKGQINEKLFF. CDR3 DNA: TGTGCCAAGGGACAGATTAATGAAAAACTGTTTTTT.

The CDR3 sequence is CASSPHSVIGSGEKLFF. Written as DNA, the CDR3 is TGTGCCAGCAGCCCGCATTCCGTAATAGGGTCGGGGGAAAAACTGTTTTTT. The chain has TRBV5-5 and TRBJ1-4; D ambiguous. Trimming removed 4 bases from V and 8 bases from J, with 24 bases in between. Germline CDR1 reads SGHKS; CDR2 reads YYEKEE (reference sequence). The CDR3 has 17 amino acids. The full variable domain, in which reference TRBV5-5 and TRBJ1-4 provide the parts outside the CDR3, is DAGVTQSPTHLIKTRGQQVTLRCSPISGHKSVSWYQQVLGQGPQFIFQYYEKEERGRGNFPDRFSARQFPNYSSELNVNALLLGDSALYLCASSPHSVIGSGEKLFFGSGTQLSVL.

The chain is built from TRBV7-9 and TRBJ2-5, with 13 bases fitting TRBD2. The J segment lost 5 bases and the V segment lost 5 bases, leaving 5 bases of the junction unmatched. The CDR3 covers 15 residues. The germline V gene encodes CDR1 SEHNR and CDR2 FQNEAQ (reference sequence). The CDR3 reads CASSALAGGQETQYF. The CDR3 DNA sequence: TGTGCCAGCAGCGCACTAGCGGGGGGGCAGGAGACCCAGTACTTC.

This chain links TRBV4-1 with TRBJ1-4; a possible D gene is TRBD1 (5 bases). Per the germline V gene, CDR1 is MGHRA and CDR2 is YSYEKL. The CDR3 is made up of 16 amino acids. The V end was cut by 3 bases, the J end by 6 bases, with 17 bases between. In nucleotides, the CDR3 is TGCGCCAGCAGCCACCCCCGACAGACTTCTTATGAAAAACTGTTTTTT. It is translated as CASSHPRQTSYEKLFF.

The V gene is TRBV18, the J gene TRBJ1-4; D is perhaps TRBD1 (6 bases). Germline V gene sequence: CDR1 KGHSH, CDR2 LQKENI. This CDR3 has 14 residues. V was pared by 4 bases and J by 0 bases, with 6 bases between. CDR3 region: CASSRTATNEKLFF. The CDR3 nucleotides are TGTGCCAGCTCACGGACAGCAACTAATGAAAAACTGTTTTTT.

The rearrangement joins TRBV6-5 to TRBJ2-3; 9 bases are shared with TRBD1. Germline lookup yields CDR1 MNHEY and CDR2 SVGAGI. The CDR3 extends over 14 amino acids. J lost 4 bases, V lost 8 bases, and 7 bases had no gene match. The CDR3 region has the DNA TGTGCCAGCTCATTGACAGGGGGGCCAGATACGCAGTATTTT. It translates to CASSLTGGPDTQYF.